These 27 T cell receptor beta chains came from one sample sequenced in a study of blood T cell repertoires in COVID-19. Sequencing was performed with immunoSEQ multiplex PCR; in TCRdb, only in-frame clones are kept and a portion is missing. Of about 58,000 clones listed, over 70% are singletons. Sequenced material: peripheral blood. The receptors were gathered from a human donor in a cohort sampled during active COVID-19.

In DNA form, the CDR3 reads TGTGCCAGCAGCTTTACAAAGGACAGGATCAACACTGAAGCTTTCTTT. Translated: CASSFTKDRINTEAFF. This sequence joins TRBV7-2 and TRBJ1-1, with TRBD1 matching over 7 bases. The germline CDR1 and CDR2 sequences are SGHTA and FQGNSA. V shed 3 bases, J shed 2 bases, and the junction held 9 bases outside the gene matches. The CDR3 sequence is 16 residues long.

The genes are TRBV20-1 and TRBJ2-7; 9 bases line up with TRBD1. Germline V gene data show CDR1 as DFQATT and CDR2 as SNEGSKA (reference sequence). The CDR3 contains 14 residues. Trimming removed 3 bases from V and 6 bases from J; junction bases left unmatched: 9. The CDR3: CSASLMGQGSEQYF. The CDR3 DNA follows: TGCAGTGCTAGTCTAATGGGACAGGGAAGCGAGCAGTACTTC.

The J gene is TRBJ2-1, the V gene TRBV6-1; TRBD2 matches at 9 bases. Germline CDR1 is MNHNS and CDR2 is SASEGT. This CDR3 region has 16 residues. Trimming took 2 bases from V and 6 from J; bases not matched to a gene: 8. In nucleotides, the CDR3 is TGTGCCAGCAGTGAATATCAAGCGGGGGGCCTCAATGAGCAGTTCTTC. Translating gives CASSEYQAGGLNEQFF.

CDR3 coding DNA: TGTGCCAGCAGCTTAGGGAGGGGACTAGCGGGAGAGACTCGGTTCTTC. Its protein is CASSLGRGLAGETRFF. J is TRBJ2-1 and V is TRBV7-8; TRBD2 aligns across 14 bases. Germline CDR1 is SGHVS and CDR2 is FQNEAQ. The V gene end was trimmed by 1 base and the J gene end by 15 bases; junction bases not matched to a gene: 11. The CDR3 runs 16 residues.

CDR3 nucleotides: TGTGCCAGCAGCCAAGAGTGGGGGGCGAACACCGGGGAGCTGTTTTTT. Protein product: CASSQEWGANTGELFF. J is TRBJ2-2 and V is TRBV3-1 (or the pseudogene TRBV3-2); D may be TRBD2 (6 bases). The CDR3 runs to 16 residues. CDR1 is LGHDT and CDR2 is YNNKEL in the germline V gene (reference sequence). Trimming stripped 0 bases from V and 0 bases from J, with 8 bases between.

The chain employs TRBV3-1 (or the pseudogene TRBV3-2) and TRBJ2-1; 7 bases agree with TRBD1. With 4 bases clipped from V and 3 bases from J, the junction kept 3 bases outside the gene matches. Per the germline V gene, CDR1 is LGHDT and CDR2 is YNNKEL (reference sequence). The CDR3 loop spans 14 amino acids. CDR3 residues: CASSRDSYYNEQFF. The CDR3 DNA sequence: TGTGCCAGCAGCCGGGACAGCTACTACAATGAGCAGTTCTTC.

The rearrangement joins TRBV11-2 to TRBJ2-7, with TRBD1 identical over 9 bases. The CDR3 is made up of 15 amino acids. Germline assignment: CDR1 SGHAT and CDR2 FQNNGV. V gave up 6 bases and J gave up 2 bases; unmatched junction bases: 8. CDR3 protein: CASSLTGTGTYEQYF. The DNA for the CDR3 is TGTGCCAGCAGTCTTACCGGGACAGGGACCTACGAGCAGTACTTC.

The sample holds a few counts of this clone. The rearrangement uses TRBV27 and TRBJ2-3; TRBD2 matches at 8 bases. Germline V gene lookup returns CDR1 MNHEY and CDR2 SMNVEV (reference sequence). Losses at the gene ends were 6 bases for V and 6 bases for J; bases not matched to a gene: 14. The CDR3 sequence is 16 residues long. DNA for the CDR3: TGTGCCAGCAGATGGGGCAAAGCGGGAGCGAGGGATACGCAGTATTTT. This translates into CASRWGKAGARDTQYF.

V gene TRBV28 combines with J gene TRBJ2-6; D is perhaps TRBD1 (6 bases). Germline values: CDR1 MDHEN, CDR2 SYDVKM. V lost 5 bases and J lost 1, with 18 bases in between. The CDR3 extends over 18 amino acids. CDR3 in DNA: TGTGCCAGCAGTACGGGACATTTACTACGATCTGGGGCCAACGTCCTGACTTTC. Translated: CASSTGHLLRSGANVLTF.

The chain couples TRBV6-5 to TRBJ2-7, with 8 bases that match TRBD2. Germline values: CDR1 MNHEY, CDR2 SVGAGI. V lost 5 bases to trimming and J lost 6 bases; unmatched junction nucleotides: 12. This CDR3 has 15 residues. The CDR3 is CASSPGREGFAEQYF. CDR3 DNA: TGTGCCAGCAGTCCCGGGAGGGAGGGCTTCGCCGAGCAGTACTTC.

The chain recombines TRBV19 with TRBJ2-7; TRBD1 matches at 7 bases. V trimming: 5 bases; J trimming: 0 bases; junction bases outside the gene matches: 4. The CDR3 extends over 14 amino acids. Germline loops: CDR1 LNHDA, CDR2 SQIVND (reference sequence). The CDR3 loop reads CASSRQGNSYEQYF. The CDR3 DNA sequence: TGTGCCAGTAGTCGACAGGGAAACTCCTACGAGCAGTACTTC.

This clone appeared once. The V call is TRBV19, the J call TRBJ2-5; 11 bases are shared with TRBD1. Germline V gene sequence: CDR1 LNHDA, CDR2 SQIVND (reference sequence). V gave up 4 bases and J gave up 2 bases; unmatched junction bases: 6. The CDR3 has 16 residues. DNA for the CDR3: TGTGCCAGTAGTACCCCGGGGGACAGGGGGCAAGAGACCCAGTACTTC. Translating it yields CASSTPGDRGQETQYF.

This clone was detected only a few times. This chain connects TRBV7-4 to TRBJ2-7; TRBD1 matches at 9 bases. The V segment lost 5 bases and the J segment 3 bases; nucleotides outside the gene matches: 5. Germline assignment: CDR1 SGHVT and CDR2 SQSDAQ. The CDR3 sequence is 14 residues long. This chain's CDR3 is CASSGRDRDYEQYF. CDR3 coding DNA: TGTGCCAGCAGCGGGAGGGACAGGGACTACGAGCAGTACTTC.

This clone was recorded a few times. The chain joins TRBV12-3 or TRBV12-4 to TRBJ2-2; 7 positions agree with TRBD1. The CDR3 runs to 13 residues. The ends lost 6 bases at V and 5 bases at J; junction bases unmatched: 3. The CDR3 sequence: CASRTGWTGELFF. Here the CDR3 DNA reads TGTGCCAGCAGGACAGGGTGGACCGGGGAGCTGTTTTTT.

This chain joins TRBV14 and TRBJ2-5, with TRBD1 identical over 8 bases. CDR1 SGHDN and CDR2 FVKESK come from the germline V gene. The J segment lost 5 bases and the V segment lost 4 bases, leaving 9 bases of the junction unmatched. The CDR3 spans 15 residues. CDR3 bases: TGTGCCAGCAGCCCTCCCGGACAGGGCAGTGAGACCCAGTACTTC. Protein sequence: CASSPPGQGSETQYF.

The gene calls are TRBV29-1 and TRBJ1-2, with TRBD1 identical over 9 bases. The CDR3 is 14 residues long. Germline CDR1 SQVTM, CDR2 ANQGSEA. V shed 6 bases, J shed 7 bases, and the junction held 12 bases outside the gene matches. CDR3 amino acids: CSVTPTGGKFGYTF. For the CDR3, the DNA is TGCAGCGTCACCCCGACAGGGGGGAAATTTGGCTACACCTTC. The full variable domain, its missing parts supplied by reference TRBV29-1 and TRBJ1-2, is SAVISQKPSRDICQRGTSLTIQCQVDSQVTMMFWYRQQPGQSLTLIATANQGSEATYESGFVIDKFPISRPNLTFSTLTVSNMSPEDSSIYLCSVTPTGGKFGYTFGSGTRLTVV.

This chain uses TRBV18 with TRBJ2-7; D might be TRBD2 (6 bases). Germline loops: CDR1 KGHSH, CDR2 LQKENI. The V end was cut by 4 bases, the J end by 1 base, with 8 bases between. There are 13 residues in the CDR3. The DNA of the CDR3 is TGTGCCAGCTCACTCAGCGGGTCCTACGAGCAGTACTTC. Protein product: CASSLSGSYEQYF.

The chain is built from TRBV2 and TRBJ2-1; 10 bases fit TRBD2. The CDR3 loop spans 15 amino acids. With V trimmed by 7 bases and J by 4 bases, 7 bases remained unmatched. Germline CDR1 is SNHLY and CDR2 is FYNNEI. As DNA, the CDR3 is TGTGCCAGCACTTCGGGACTAGCGCCGTACAATGAGCAGTTCTTC. It yields the protein CASTSGLAPYNEQFF.

Here the CDR3 reads CASSSLTGTETQYF. The CDR3 bases are TGCGCCAGCAGCTCCCTGACAGGGACAGAGACCCAGTACTTC. V gene TRBV5-1 combines with J gene TRBJ2-5; 7 nucleotides match TRBD1. The trim removed 3 bases at V and 4 bases at J, leaving 6 bases unmatched. CDR3 length: 14 amino acids. Germline V CDR1 and CDR2: SGHRS, YFSETQ.

The chain is built from TRBV5-4 and TRBJ2-7, with a weak D call TRBD2 (5 bases). The V gene lost 4 bases and the J gene lost 6 bases, with 14 bases spanning the gap. The CDR3 is 13 amino acids. CDR1 and CDR2 (germline): SGHNT, YYREEE (reference sequence). As DNA, the CDR3 is TGTGCCAGCAGCCCCCGACTAAGTCTCGAGCAGTACTTC. The encoded protein is CASSPRLSLEQYF.

The rearrangement uses TRBV28 and TRBJ2-7, with 8 bases aligning to TRBD1. The V gene end was trimmed by 4 bases and the J gene end by 0 bases; junction bases not matched to a gene: 8. The germline gives CDR1 MDHEN, CDR2 SYDVKM. The CDR3 spans 16 residues. This CDR3 reads CASSSFRTGSSYEQYF. Here the CDR3 DNA reads TGTGCCAGCAGTTCATTTAGGACAGGGAGCTCCTACGAGCAGTACTTC.

This clone was observed a handful of times. The chain recombines TRBV5-1 with TRBJ1-3; TRBD1 might be the D (6 bases). This CDR3 spans 16 amino acids. V shed 3 bases and J shed 2 bases, with 15 bases lying between them. The germline V gene encodes CDR1 SGHRS and CDR2 YFSETQ. CDR3 sequence: CASSSNTGSAGNTIYF. Here the CDR3 DNA reads TGCGCCAGCAGCTCGAACACAGGGAGCGCTGGAAACACCATATATTTT.

The chain is built from TRBV3-1 (or the pseudogene TRBV3-2) and TRBJ1-6; the D gene is possibly TRBD1 (5 bases). The CDR3 is 14 amino acids. V was shortened by 0 bases and J by 10 bases, with 10 bases between the two germline ends. Germline V gives CDR1 LGHDT, CDR2 YNNKEL (reference sequence). As DNA, the CDR3 is TGTGCCAGCAGCCAAGATATGTCAGGGTCACCCCTCCACTTT. It encodes CASSQDMSGSPLHF.

The chain joins TRBV19 to TRBJ1-4; D is unclear. This CDR3 contains 12 residues. CDR1 LNHDA and CDR2 SQIVND come from the germline V gene (reference sequence). Trimming removed 7 bases at V and 2 bases at J, with 5 bases between. Here the CDR3 DNA reads TGTGCCAGTATTAATACTAATGAAAAACTGTTTTTT. Translation gives CASINTNEKLFF.

CDR3: CASRGLAGGPRETQYF. As DNA, the CDR3 is TGTGCCAGCAGGGGACTAGCGGGGGGGCCGAGAGAGACCCAGTACTTC. The chain has TRBV27 and TRBJ2-5; 16 nucleotides line up with TRBD2. From germline, CDR1 is MNHEY and CDR2 SMNVEV (reference sequence). Trimming cost V 6 bases and J 4 bases; bases outside gene matches: 5. The CDR3 totals 16 residues.

This clone was recorded a few times. The chain recombines TRBV15 with TRBJ1-5, with a possible D match to TRBD1 (6 bases). The CDR3 is made up of 13 amino acids. Trimming removed 4 bases at V and 11 bases at J, with 15 bases between. Germline lookup yields CDR1 LNHNV and CDR2 YYDKDF (reference sequence). The CDR3 bases are TGTGCCACCAGCAACCGGCAGGGGTTGACCCAGCATTTT. Its translation: CATSNRQGLTQHF.

The genes are TRBV3-1 (or the pseudogene TRBV3-2) and TRBJ2-7; TRBD2 might be the D (6 bases). V lost 4 bases, J lost 2 bases, and 15 bases lay in between. The germline V gene encodes CDR1 LGHDT and CDR2 YNNKEL (reference sequence). This CDR3 spans 15 amino acids. The CDR3 is CASSPRRLVPYEQYF. The CDR3 DNA sequence: TGTGCCAGCAGCCCCCGACGACTAGTCCCCTACGAGCAGTACTTC.